These 4 T cell receptor beta chains were sequenced from one sample in a study of blood T cell repertoires in COVID-19. TCRdb's copy holds only in-frame clones and misses some; the assay was immunoSEQ multiplex PCR. The sample has about 320,000 clones; around 85% are singletons. Sequenced sample: peripheral blood. The receptors come from a human donor in a cohort sampled during active COVID-19.

V usage is TRBV27 and J usage is TRBJ2-1; 8 positions match TRBD1. Trimming removed 4 bases from V and 8 bases from J; junction bases left unmatched: 10. The CDR3 runs to 15 residues. Germline V gives CDR1 MNHEY, CDR2 SMNVEV (reference sequence). The chain's CDR3 is CASSSARTGYDEQFF. DNA for the CDR3: TGTGCCAGCAGTTCAGCAAGGACAGGGTATGATGAGCAGTTCTTC.

The V gene is TRBV5-4, the J gene TRBJ2-5; D remains ambiguous. Germline assignment: CDR1 SGHNT and CDR2 YYREEE (reference sequence). This CDR3 is 16 amino acids long. The germline V and J ends were trimmed by 0 bases and 5 bases, with 17 bases remaining between them. The CDR3 region is CASSLGSEVLRETQYF. The CDR3 DNA reads as TGTGCCAGCAGCTTGGGCAGTGAGGTTCTCCGGGAGACCCAGTACTTC.

This chain joins TRBV15 and TRBJ1-5, with D possibly being TRBD1 (5 bases). CDR1 and CDR2 from the germline V gene are LNHNV and YYDKDF (reference sequence). The CDR3 extends over 18 amino acids. V gave up 1 base and J gave up 13 bases, with 29 bases separating them. DNA of the CDR3: TGTGCCACCAGCAGAGGGGGCCCTGGGGGGAAAAGATCCCCGAGACAGCATTTT. It encodes CATSRGGPGGKRSPRQHF.

The rearrangement joins TRBV7-9 to TRBJ1-2; D is unclear. The CDR3 totals 19 residues. CDR1 is SEHNR and CDR2 is FQNEAQ in the germline V gene (reference sequence). Trimming stripped 1 base from V and 1 base from J, with 22 bases between. The CDR3 bases are TGTGCCAGCAGCTTAGAGTATTTGTCAGTGGGTACAGTTAACTATGGCTACACCTTC. Amino acid sequence: CASSLEYLSVGTVNYGYTF.